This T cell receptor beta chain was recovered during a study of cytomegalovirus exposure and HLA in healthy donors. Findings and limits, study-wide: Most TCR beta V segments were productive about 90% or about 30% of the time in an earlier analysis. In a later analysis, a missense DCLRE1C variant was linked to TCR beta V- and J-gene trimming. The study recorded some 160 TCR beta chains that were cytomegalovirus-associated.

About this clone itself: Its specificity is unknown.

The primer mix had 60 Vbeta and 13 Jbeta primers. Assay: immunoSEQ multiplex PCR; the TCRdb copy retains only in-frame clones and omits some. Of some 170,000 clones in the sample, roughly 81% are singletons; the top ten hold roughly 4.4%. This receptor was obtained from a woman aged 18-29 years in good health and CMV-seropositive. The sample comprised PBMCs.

Here the CDR3 reads CSVERQGGEKLFF. CDR3 DNA sequence: TGCAGCGTTGAAAGACAGGGTGGGGAAAAACTGTTTTTT. The rearrangement links TRBV29-1 to TRBJ1-4; 7 bases are shared with TRBD1. Germline V gene data show CDR1 as SQVTM and CDR2 as ANQGSEA. The V gene end was trimmed by 2 bases and the J gene end by 8 bases; junction bases not matched to a gene: 5. This CDR3 is built from 13 residues.